Many counts were recorded for the clone carrying this T cell receptor beta chain. TCRdb's copy holds only in-frame clones and misses some; the assay was immunoSEQ multiplex PCR. There are about 57,000 clones in the sample; approximately 60% occur only once, and roughly 21% lies in the top ten. The CDR3 contains 16 residues. CDR1 is SGDLS, CDR2 YYNGEE, per germline. V was cut by 0 bases and J by 4 bases, with 14 bases left in between. The data originate from a study of cytotoxic CD8 clonotypes in ibrutinib-treated CLL. This chain connects TRBV9 to TRBJ1-5; no definite D call. The receptor was isolated from a human donor with chronic lymphocytic leukemia. The sample was PBMCs, taken after 24 months of ibrutinib treatment. Here the CDR3 DNA reads TGTGCCAGCAGCGTAGGAGGAGACACCCGGAATCAGCCCCAGCATTTT. The encoded protein is CASSVGGDTRNQPQHF.